Below are 19 T cell receptor beta chains sequenced from a single sample in a study of blood T cell repertoires in COVID-19. Clones were read by immunoSEQ multiplex PCR, and TCRdb kept only the in-frame ones, dropping some. Of around 50,000 clones listed, approximately 82% were seen once; the top ten hold about 5.8%. Material: peripheral blood. Every receptor here comes from a human donor in a cohort sampled during active COVID-19.

This clone was found a few times. V usage is TRBV6-5 and J usage is TRBJ1-6; 10 nucleotides agree with TRBD1. V gave up 2 bases and J gave up 9 bases; unmatched junction bases: 4. This CDR3 is built from 15 residues. Germline V CDR1 and CDR2: MNHEY, SVGAGI. Written as DNA, the CDR3 is TGTGCCAGCAGTTACGGGACAGGGGAGGGTTCACCCCTCCACTTT. As protein: CASSYGTGEGSPLHF.

Only one count was recorded for this clone. DNA of the CDR3: TGTGCCAGCAGCTTACCGGGACAGTCGGAACCCCTCCACTTT. Protein sequence: CASSLPGQSEPLHF. The genes are TRBV7-9 and TRBJ1-6; TRBD1 matches 7 bases. Germline CDR1 SEHNR, CDR2 FQNEAQ (reference sequence). The CDR3 totals 14 residues. Germline trimming cut 2 bases from V and 12 bases from J; bases unmatched to any gene: 7. Using reference TRBV7-9 and TRBJ1-6 for the parts outside the CDR3, the full variable domain is DTGVSQNPRHKITKRGQNVTFRCDPISEHNRLYWYRQTLGQGPEFLTYFQNEAQLEKSRLLSDRFSAERPKGSFSTLEIQRTEQGDSAMYLCASSLPGQSEPLHFGNGTRLTVT.

The rearrangement uses TRBV6-5 and TRBJ1-2; 12 bases map to TRBD1. Germline-derived CDR1 and CDR2 are MNHEY and SVGAGI. The length of the CDR3 is 15 residues. With 3 bases clipped from V and 4 bases from J, the junction kept 3 bases outside the gene matches. The CDR3 reads CASSYRGQGAYGYTF. DNA for the CDR3: TGTGCCAGCAGTTATAGGGGACAGGGGGCCTATGGCTACACCTTC.

The chain combines TRBV7-2 with TRBJ2-7; 11 nucleotides line up with TRBD2. V shed 1 base, J shed 4 bases, and the junction held 6 bases outside the gene matches. Germline lookup yields CDR1 SGHTA and CDR2 FQGNSA. The CDR3 loop spans 16 amino acids. The CDR3 region is CASSLDSGRVSYEQYF. The CDR3, as DNA: TGTGCCAGCAGCTTAGATAGCGGGAGGGTATCGTACGAGCAGTACTTC.

The CDR3 region has the DNA TGTGCCAGCAGCTCTCAGGGGGCAACGAACACTGAAGCTTTCTTT. Protein sequence: CASSSQGATNTEAFF. V gene TRBV7-9 combines with J gene TRBJ1-1; 8 bases match TRBD1. The V segment lost 4 bases and the J segment 1 base; nucleotides outside the gene matches: 5. The germline gives CDR1 SEHNR, CDR2 FQNEAQ (reference sequence). The CDR3 contains 15 residues. Based on the CDR3 plus reference TRBV7-9 and TRBJ1-1, the full variable domain is DTGVSQNPRHKITKRGQNVTFRCDPISEHNRLYWYRQTLGQGPEFLTYFQNEAQLEKSRLLSDRFSAERPKGSFSTLEIQRTEQGDSAMYLCASSSQGATNTEAFFGQGTRLTVV.

The chain joins TRBV3-1 (or the pseudogene TRBV3-2) to TRBJ2-3; 9 nucleotides line up with TRBD2. Looked up from germline, CDR1 is LGHDT and CDR2 is YNNKEL (reference sequence). Trimming removed 4 bases from V and 5 bases from J; junction bases left unmatched: 16. The length of the CDR3 is 18 residues. In nucleotides, the CDR3 is TGTGCCAGCAGCCTTCGAAAGCCGAAGCGGGGGGTCATAGATACGCAGTATTTT. Residues: CASSLRKPKRGVIDTQYF.

This clone was detected only a few times. Relative to the germline gene, one junction end is altered; a read error may explain this. V is TRBV2 and J is TRBJ1-5, with 8 bases that match TRBD1. Germline CDR1 SNHLY, CDR2 FYNNEI. This CDR3 has 15 residues. CDR3 sequence: CASSAGQGSYQPQHF. In nucleotides, the CDR3 is TGTGCCAGCAGTGCTGGACAGGGTAGCTATCAGCCCCAGCATTTT.

This clone occurred a few times. The V call is TRBV19, the J call TRBJ2-6; TRBD1 matches at 8 bases. The CDR3 is made up of 16 amino acids. J gave up 4 bases and V 7 bases, and 9 bases lay outside the gene matches. CDR1 and CDR2 (germline): LNHDA, SQIVND (reference sequence). The chain's CDR3 is CASTIGRGRGANVLTF. In DNA, the CDR3 is TGTGCCAGTACCATTGGCAGGGGGCGAGGGGCCAACGTCCTGACTTTC.

The chain links TRBV11-3 to TRBJ2-1; possibly TRBD2 for D (6 bases). Germline V lookup: CDR1 SGHNT, CDR2 YENEEA. Trimming pared 5 bases from V and 7 bases from J, leaving 15 bases between. This CDR3 region has 14 residues. The CDR3 DNA reads TGTGCCAGCAGCCCCGGGACTCGGGTGAATGAGCAGTTCTTC. It is translated as CASSPGTRVNEQFF.

This chain links TRBV9 with TRBJ1-3; TRBD1 is a possible D gene (5 bases). This CDR3 region has 17 residues. Trimming cost V 0 bases and J 0 bases, with 13 bases left between them. CDR1 and CDR2 (germline): SGDLS, YYNGEE. The CDR3 coding sequence is TGTGCCAGCAGCGTAGCGGGAGACAGCCGCTCTGGAAACACCATATATTTT. It yields the protein CASSVAGDSRSGNTIYF. Full variable domain (outside the CDR3, taken from reference TRBV9 and TRBJ1-3): DSGVTQTPKHLITATGQRVTLRCSPRSGDLSVYWYQQSLDQGLQFLIQYYNGEERAKGNILERFSAQQFPDLHSELNLSSLELGDSALYFCASSVAGDSRSGNTIYFGEGSWLTVV.

This clone is a singleton in its sample. This chain uses TRBV9 with TRBJ2-5; 7 bases fit TRBD2. Germline trimming cut 0 bases from V and 4 bases from J; bases unmatched to any gene: 9. Germline CDR1 is SGDLS and CDR2 is YYNGEE. The CDR3 has 16 residues. The DNA for the CDR3 is TGTGCCAGCAGCGTAGATGGGAGGGGAGGTAGAGAGACCCAGTACTTC. This codes for CASSVDGRGGRETQYF.

The chain's CDR3 is CASRVRGRAPEAFF. CDR3 DNA sequence: TGTGCCAGTAGAGTAAGGGGGCGCGCCCCTGAAGCTTTCTTT. The V and J genes are TRBV19 and TRBJ1-1; the match to TRBD1 covers 7 bases. CDR3 length equals 14 residues. V lost 6 bases, J lost 6 bases, and 10 bases stayed unmatched. Germline V gene sequence: CDR1 LNHDA, CDR2 SQIVND (reference sequence).

The rearrangement joins TRBV29-1 to TRBJ1-1, with 7 bases fitting TRBD1. The germline CDR1 and CDR2 sequences are SQVTM and ANQGSEA. The CDR3 consists of 12 residues. V was pared by 7 bases and J by 6 bases, with 8 bases of the junction left unmatched. The CDR3 DNA reads TGCAGCGGTCAGACAGGGTGGGCTGAAGCTTTCTTT. Translated: CSGQTGWAEAFF.

This clone was counted only a few times. This chain uses TRBV25-1 with TRBJ2-5; 8 bases agree with TRBD2. Germline V lookup: CDR1 MGHDK, CDR2 SYGVNS. Germline trimming cut 6 bases from V and 5 bases from J; bases unmatched to any gene: 11. The CDR3 contains 15 residues. The CDR3 loop is CASREHGGGLETQYF. The CDR3 DNA is TGTGCCAGCAGGGAGCACGGGGGGGGCCTGGAGACCCAGTACTTC.

The chain carries TRBV14 and TRBJ1-2; D possibly corresponds to TRBD1 (6 bases). V was shortened by 2 bases and J by 4 bases, with 17 bases between the two germline ends. CDR3 length: 16 amino acids. Germline CDR1 is SGHDN and CDR2 is FVKESK. CDR3 region: CASSQQTGTGSYGYTF. The CDR3 nucleotides read TGTGCCAGCAGCCAACAAACGGGTACAGGGTCCTATGGCTACACCTTC.

This sequence joins TRBV19 and TRBJ1-5, with TRBD1 matching 7 bases. J was trimmed by 12 bases and V by 7 bases; bases with no gene match: 15. The V gene's germline CDR1 is LNHDA and CDR2 SQIVND (reference sequence). The CDR3 contains 14 residues. The CDR3: CASMNAGDRAGQHF. The CDR3 DNA sequence: TGTGCCAGTATGAATGCCGGAGACAGGGCGGGCCAGCATTTT. Full variable domain (rest looked up from reference TRBV19 and TRBJ1-5): DGGITQSPKYLFRKEGQNVTLSCEQNLNHDAMYWYRQDPGQGLRLIYYSQIVNDFQKGDIAEGYSVSREKKESFPLTVTSAQKNPTAFYLCASMNAGDRAGQHFGDGTRLSIL.

This clone was seen a few times. The genes are TRBV7-8 and TRBJ1-5, with no clear D. Germline loops: CDR1 SGHVS, CDR2 FQNEAQ. V gave up 8 bases and J gave up 1 base, with 15 bases separating them. The CDR3 covers 15 residues. The CDR3 nucleotides read TGTGCCAGCGGAAAGGACGGGGTGAGCAATCAGCCCCAGCATTTT. It codes for CASGKDGVSNQPQHF.

In its sample, this clone was seen a few times. V usage is TRBV6-1 and J usage is TRBJ2-6; D gene unclear. Per germline, CDR1 MNHNS and CDR2 SASEGT. This CDR3 has 15 residues. Trimming left V 3 bases short and J 0 bases short, with 6 bases between. The CDR3 here is CASSDTASGANVLTF. In nucleotides, the CDR3 is TGTGCCAGCAGTGACACAGCCTCTGGGGCCAACGTCCTGACTTTC.

The chain is built from TRBV7-9 and TRBJ2-5, with 9 bases aligning to TRBD1. V lost 0 bases and J lost 5; bases outside the gene matches: 4. The CDR3 has 15 residues. CDR1 SEHNR and CDR2 FQNEAQ come from the germline V gene (reference sequence). As DNA, the CDR3 is TGTGCCAGCAGCTTAGCGGGACAGGGAGGGGAGACCCAGTACTTC. Its protein is CASSLAGQGGETQYF.